This record concerns one T cell receptor beta chain sequence. This CDR3 spans 16 amino acids. Deletions cut 1 base from V and 4 bases from J, with 11 bases between. Germline V gives CDR1 MGHRA, CDR2 YSYEKL. These data come from a study of shared clonotypes between healthy human individuals. Study-wide context: Three CD4 naive, three CD4 memory, two CD8 naive and one CD8 memory plate were used per donor.

Genomic DNA (from each subset) was split evenly across several immunoSEQ plates. Sorted-subset replicate PCRs used about 200 ng DNA, approximately 30,000 T cell genomes. Some clones are missing from TCRdb's copy, which holds only in-frame ones; the method was immunoSEQ multiplex PCR. This table holds millions of clones, 95% found once. This chain uses TRBV4-1 with TRBJ1-6; D call uncertain. Sequencing was performed on naive CD4+ T cells sorted from blood. Described subset: CD45RA+ positively selected. The sequence came from a man aged 18 to 30 in good health. CDR3 bases: TGCGCCAGCAGCCAAGTCGGGCAGAGATATAATTCACCCCTCCACTTT. Translation gives CASSQVGQRYNSPLHF.